The source of this T cell receptor (beta chain) is a study of blood T cell repertoires in COVID-19. Study summary: The study drew acute and convalescent COVID-19 samples from the United States, Italy and Spain. PBMCs, B-cell-depleted T cells, or T cells were the source of the cDNA or gDNA that made up the material.

Generated by immunoSEQ multiplex PCR, the TCRdb table keeps only in-frame clones and is missing some. The data contain hundreds of thousands of clones, 70% to 90% of them singletons. Germline V lookup: CDR1 LGHNA, CDR2 YNFKEQ. V shed 1 base, J shed 6 bases, and the junction held 15 bases outside the gene matches. This CDR3 is built from 17 residues. Input material: peripheral blood. This chain connects TRBV4-2 to TRBJ2-7; 7 positions match TRBD2. The receptor's source is a woman aged 30 to 39 with active or convalescent COVID-19. For the CDR3, the DNA is TGTGCCAGCAGCCAAGCTTACACCGGGACTACGCAATCCGAGCAGTACTTC. It yields the protein CASSQAYTGTTQSEQYF.